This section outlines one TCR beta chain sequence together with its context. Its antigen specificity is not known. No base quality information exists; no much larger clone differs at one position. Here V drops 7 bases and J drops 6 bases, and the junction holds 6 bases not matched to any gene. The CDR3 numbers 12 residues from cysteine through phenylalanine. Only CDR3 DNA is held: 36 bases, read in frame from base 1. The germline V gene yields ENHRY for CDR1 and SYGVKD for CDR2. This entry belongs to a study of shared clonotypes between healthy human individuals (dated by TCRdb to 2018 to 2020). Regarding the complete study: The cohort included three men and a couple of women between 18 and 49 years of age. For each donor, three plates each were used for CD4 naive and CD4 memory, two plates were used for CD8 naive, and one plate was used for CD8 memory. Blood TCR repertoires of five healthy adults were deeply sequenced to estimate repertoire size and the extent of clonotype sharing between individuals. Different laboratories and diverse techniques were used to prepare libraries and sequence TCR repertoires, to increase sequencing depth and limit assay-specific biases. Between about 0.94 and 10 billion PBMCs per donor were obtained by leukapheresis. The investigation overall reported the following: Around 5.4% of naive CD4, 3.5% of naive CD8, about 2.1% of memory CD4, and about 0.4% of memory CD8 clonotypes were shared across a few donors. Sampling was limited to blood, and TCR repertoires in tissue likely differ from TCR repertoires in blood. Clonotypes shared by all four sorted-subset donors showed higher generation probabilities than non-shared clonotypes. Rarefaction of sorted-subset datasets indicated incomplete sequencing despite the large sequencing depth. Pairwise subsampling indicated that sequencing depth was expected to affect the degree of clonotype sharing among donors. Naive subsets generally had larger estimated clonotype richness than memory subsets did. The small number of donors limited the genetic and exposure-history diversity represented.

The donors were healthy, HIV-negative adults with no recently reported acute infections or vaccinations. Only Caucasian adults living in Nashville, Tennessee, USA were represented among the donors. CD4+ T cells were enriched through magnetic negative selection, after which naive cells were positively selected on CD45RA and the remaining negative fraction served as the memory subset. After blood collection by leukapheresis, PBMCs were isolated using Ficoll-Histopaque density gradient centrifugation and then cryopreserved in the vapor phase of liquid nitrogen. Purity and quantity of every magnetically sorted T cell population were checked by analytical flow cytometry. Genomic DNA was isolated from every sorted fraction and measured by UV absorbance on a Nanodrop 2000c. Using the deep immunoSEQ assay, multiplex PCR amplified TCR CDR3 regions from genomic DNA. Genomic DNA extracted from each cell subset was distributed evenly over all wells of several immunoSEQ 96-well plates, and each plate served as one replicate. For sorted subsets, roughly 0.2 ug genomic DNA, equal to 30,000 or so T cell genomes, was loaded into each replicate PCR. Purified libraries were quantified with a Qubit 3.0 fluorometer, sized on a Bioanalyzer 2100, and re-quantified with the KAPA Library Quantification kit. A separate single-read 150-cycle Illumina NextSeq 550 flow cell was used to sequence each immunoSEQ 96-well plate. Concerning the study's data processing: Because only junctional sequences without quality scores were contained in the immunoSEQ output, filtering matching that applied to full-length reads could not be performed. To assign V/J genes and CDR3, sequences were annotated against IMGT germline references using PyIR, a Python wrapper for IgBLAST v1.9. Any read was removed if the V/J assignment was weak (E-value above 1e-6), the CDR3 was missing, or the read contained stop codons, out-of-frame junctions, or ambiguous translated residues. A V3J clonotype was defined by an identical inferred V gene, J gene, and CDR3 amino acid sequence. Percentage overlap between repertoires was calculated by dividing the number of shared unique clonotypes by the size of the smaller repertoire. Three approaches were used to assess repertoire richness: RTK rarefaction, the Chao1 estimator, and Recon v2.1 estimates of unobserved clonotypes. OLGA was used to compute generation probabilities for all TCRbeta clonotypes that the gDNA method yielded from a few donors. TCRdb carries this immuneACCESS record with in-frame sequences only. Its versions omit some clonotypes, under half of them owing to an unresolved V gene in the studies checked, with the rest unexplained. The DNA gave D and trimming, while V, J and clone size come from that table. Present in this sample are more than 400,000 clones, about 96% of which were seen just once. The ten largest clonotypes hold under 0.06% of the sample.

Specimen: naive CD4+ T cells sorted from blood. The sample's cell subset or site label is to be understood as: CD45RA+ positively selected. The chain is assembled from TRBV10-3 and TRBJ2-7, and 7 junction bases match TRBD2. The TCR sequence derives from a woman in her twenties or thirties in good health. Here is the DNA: TGTGCCATCAACGGCGGGAGTGGCGAGCAGTACTTC. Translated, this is CAINGGSGEQYF.